This passage covers 27 T cell receptor beta chains from one sample sequenced in a study of T cell responses to AZD1222 COVID-19 vaccine. Sequenced by immunoSEQ multiplex PCR; TCRdb stores in-frame clones only, minus some. The data hold 95,000 to 150,000 clones, with roughly nine tenths observed a single time. Sequenced here: peripheral blood, sampled on day 0 of AZD1222 vaccination. These receptors came from an adult in good health.

The V and J genes are TRBV28 and TRBJ1-2; tentative D call: TRBD1 (5 bases). From germline, CDR1 is MDHEN and CDR2 SYDVKM. This CDR3 spans 12 amino acids. The V end was cut by 8 bases, the J end by 8 bases, with 15 bases between. DNA for the CDR3: TGTGCCAGCTCGCGGGGGTTAACGGGCTACACCTTC. Its protein product is CASSRGLTGYTF.

This clone was counted a single time. This chain joins TRBV7-2 and TRBJ2-3, with 8 bases identical to TRBD2. V was clipped by 6 bases and J by 4 bases; unmatched bases: 12. The CDR3 loop spans 16 amino acids. The germline gives CDR1 SGHTA, CDR2 FQGNSA. The CDR3 nucleotides read TGTGCCAGCAGACATCTCCGGGAGGGGTTCCCAGATACGCAGTATTTT. Amino acids: CASRHLREGFPDTQYF.

This clone was recorded a few times. The chain carries TRBV30 and TRBJ1-6; D perhaps matches TRBD1 (5 bases). The germline V and J ends were trimmed by 7 bases and 8 bases, with 15 bases remaining between them. Germline V gives CDR1 GTSNPN, CDR2 SVGIG (reference sequence). The CDR3 runs 13 residues. Here the CDR3 DNA reads TGTGCCTCGGAGACAGCTTCGGATTCACCCCTCCACTTT. Protein product: CASETASDSPLHF.

The chain is built from TRBV24-1 and TRBJ1-5; D is unclear. The CDR3 contains 11 residues. The germline CDR1 and CDR2 sequences are KGHDR and SFDVKD. With 11 bases removed from V and 8 bases from J, the gap between germline ends came to 12 bases. The CDR3 DNA follows: TGTGCCATCCCCGGGAATAAGCCCCAGCATTTT. This encodes CAIPGNKPQHF.

This chain links TRBV2 with TRBJ2-2; D is ambiguous. V was clipped by 6 bases and J by 4 bases, with 6 bases between them. This CDR3 region has 12 residues. CDR1 is SNHLY and CDR2 is FYNNEI in the germline V gene. The DNA for the CDR3 is TGTGCCAGCAGGGGCGGCACCGGGGAGCTGTTTTTT. Encoded protein: CASRGGTGELFF.

This clone appeared a few times. V is TRBV10-3 and J is TRBJ1-2; D gene unclear. Germline loops: CDR1 ENHRY, CDR2 SYGVKD. This CDR3 comprises 15 residues. Trimming pared 6 bases from V and 0 bases from J, leaving 14 bases between. CDR3 sequence (DNA): TGTGCCATCAGCCGAGAAGACGGATCTAACTATGGCTACACCTTC. Its protein is CAISREDGSNYGYTF.

The V and J genes are TRBV19 and TRBJ2-7; 7 bases match TRBD1. Germline assignment: CDR1 LNHDA and CDR2 SQIVND (reference sequence). J lost 4 bases, V lost 5 bases, and 11 bases had no gene match. The CDR3 contains 15 residues. The CDR3 region has the DNA TGTGCCAGTAGTGGTGGGGACAGCCACCGTTACGAGCAGTACTTC. As protein: CASSGGDSHRYEQYF. The complete variable domain, with remaining parts taken from reference TRBV19 and TRBJ2-7, reads DGGITQSPKYLFRKEGQNVTLSCEQNLNHDAMYWYRQDPGQGLRLIYYSQIVNDFQKGDIAEGYSVSREKKESFPLTVTSAQKNPTAFYLCASSGGDSHRYEQYFGPGTRLTVT.

This rearrangement joins TRBV30 to TRBJ2-7; 10 nucleotides match TRBD2. The CDR3 covers 13 residues. The V gene end was trimmed by 1 base and the J gene end by 6 bases; junction bases not matched to a gene: 3. Germline loops: CDR1 GTSNPN, CDR2 SVGIG (reference sequence). CDR3 bases: TGTGCCTGGAGTGGTAGCGGGGGGCCCGAGCAGTACTTC. It translates to CAWSGSGGPEQYF.

This clone showed up just once. This chain uses TRBV19 with TRBJ2-1, with 9 bases fitting TRBD2. Trimming took 2 bases from V and 5 from J; bases not matched to a gene: 16. Germline V gene lookup returns CDR1 LNHDA and CDR2 SQIVND (reference sequence). The CDR3 extends over 19 amino acids. This CDR3 reads CASSIFGGRARLSHNEQFF. The CDR3 DNA is TGTGCCAGTAGTATATTCGGCGGGAGGGCTCGGCTTTCGCACAATGAGCAGTTCTTC.

This chain links TRBV6-2 or TRBV6-3 with TRBJ2-2; either TRBD1 or TRBD2 may supply D (5 bases each). Between the trimmed V and J ends, which lost 0 bases and 4 bases, there was a span of 9 bases. The germline CDR1 and CDR2 sequences are MNHEY and SVGEGT. The CDR3 covers 15 residues. The CDR3 region is CASSYSGVITGELFF. The CDR3 nucleotides read TGTGCCAGCAGTTACTCGGGGGTTATCACCGGGGAGCTGTTTTTT.

The chain carries TRBV24-1 and TRBJ2-1; D may be TRBD2 (5 bases). The CDR3 length is 14 residues. The germline CDR1 and CDR2 sequences are KGHDR and SFDVKD. With 7 bases removed from V and 6 bases from J, the gap between germline ends came to 15 bases. CDR3 loop: CATSYSSRGNEQFF. The DNA of the CDR3 is TGTGCCACCAGCTATAGCAGCCGGGGCAATGAGCAGTTCTTC.

CDR3 in amino acids: CASSLKPLLSGGYTF. As DNA, the CDR3 is TGTGCCAGCAGTTTAAAGCCGCTCCTCTCAGGGGGCTACACCTTC. V and J are TRBV28 and TRBJ1-2, with D possibly TRBD1 on 5 matching bases. Germline assignment: CDR1 MDHEN and CDR2 SYDVKM. Trimming left V 2 bases short and J 8 bases short, with 18 bases between. The CDR3 covers 15 residues.

DNA for the CDR3: TGTGCCAGCAGCCCTCAGGGAAACACCATATATTTT. Translating gives CASSPQGNTIYF. The rearrangement joins TRBV7-8 to TRBJ1-3; D is unresolved. This CDR3 has 12 amino acids. V dropped 5 bases and J dropped 4 bases, with 6 bases sitting between them. Germline values: CDR1 SGHVS, CDR2 FQNEAQ. Drawing the rest from reference TRBV7-8 and TRBJ1-3, the complete variable domain is GAGVSQSPRYKVAKRGQDVALRCDPISGHVSLFWYQQALGQGPEFLTYFQNEAQLDKSGLPSDRFFAERPEGSVSTLKIQRTQQEDSAVYLCASSPQGNTIYFGEGSWLTVV.

This clone was seen just once. The chain carries TRBV4-3 and TRBJ1-4; D ambiguous. The V gene's germline CDR1 is LGHNA and CDR2 YSLEER. The CDR3 is 15 residues long. Trimming took 0 bases from V and 7 from J, leaving 12 bases between them. As DNA, the CDR3 is TGCGCCAGCAGCCAAGATTTAGGGAGAGGTGAAAAACTGTTTTTT. Translated: CASSQDLGRGEKLFF.

The chain uses TRBV28 and TRBJ2-7; D gene ambiguous. In germline, CDR1 is MDHEN, CDR2 SYDVKM. The CDR3 loop spans 16 amino acids. Trimming removed 3 bases at V and 5 bases at J, with 20 bases between. The CDR3 region has the DNA TGTGCCAGCAGTTTGGCGTACAGCTTTCGCAGCAACGAGCAGTACTTC. Its protein product is CASSLAYSFRSNEQYF. Using reference TRBV28 and TRBJ2-7 for the parts outside the CDR3, the full variable domain is DVKVTQSSRYLVKRTGEKVFLECVQDMDHENMFWYRQDPGLGLRLIYFSYDVKMKEKGDIPEGYSVSREKKERFSLILESASTNQTSMYLCASSLAYSFRSNEQYFGPGTRLTVT.

CDR3 amino acids: CASSYSGLDGNEQYF. The CDR3 DNA sequence: TGTGCCAGCAGTTACTCCGGGCTAGACGGCAACGAGCAGTACTTC. The V gene is TRBV6-5, the J gene TRBJ2-7; D not resolved. Germline V gene sequence: CDR1 MNHEY, CDR2 SVGAGI. Between the trimmed V and J ends, which lost 0 bases and 5 bases, there was a span of 14 bases. This CDR3 comprises 15 residues.

The chain employs TRBV5-1 and TRBJ1-1, with 7 bases matching TRBD1. Germline V gene data show CDR1 as SGHRS and CDR2 as YFSETQ. This CDR3 is 14 amino acids long. Trimming at V came to 5 bases and at J to 1 base, leaving 5 bases not matched to a gene. The CDR3 sequence: CASSISGGNTEAFF. The CDR3 region has the DNA TGCGCCAGCAGTATTTCAGGGGGGAACACTGAAGCTTTCTTT.

The rearrangement links TRBV7-9 to TRBJ2-7, with D unresolved. The V gene's germline CDR1 is SEHNR and CDR2 FQNEAQ (reference sequence). The CDR3 runs 14 residues. The V end was cut by 0 bases, the J end by 2 bases, with 8 bases between. CDR3 in amino acids: CASSLAHLTYEQYF. CDR3 DNA: TGTGCCAGCAGCTTAGCCCACCTGACCTACGAGCAGTACTTC.

This chain uses TRBV6-5 with TRBJ1-3, with D uncertain. CDR1 is MNHEY and CDR2 is SVGAGI in the germline V gene. V dropped 0 bases and J dropped 0 bases, with 3 bases sitting between them. The length of the CDR3 is 14 residues. The CDR3 loop is CASSYSTSGNTIYF. Written as DNA, the CDR3 is TGTGCCAGCAGTTACTCGACCTCTGGAAACACCATATATTTT.

This rearrangement joins TRBV4-1 to TRBJ2-7; 9 bases fit TRBD2. The germline gives CDR1 MGHRA, CDR2 YSYEKL. This CDR3 comprises 14 residues. With V trimmed by 6 bases and J by 7 bases, 10 bases remained unmatched. The CDR3 loop is CASSLAGGPREQYF. CDR3 DNA: TGCGCCAGCAGTCTCGCGGGAGGGCCAAGGGAGCAGTACTTC.

The gene calls are TRBV11-3 and TRBJ2-4; no clear D. CDR3 length: 15 residues. The ends were cut back, 1 base at V and 7 bases at J, with 14 bases in the middle. From germline, CDR1 is SGHNT and CDR2 YENEEA. The CDR3 DNA sequence: TGTGCCAGCAGCTTAGCGATAGGGTACGGGAACATTCAGTACTTC. Amino acids: CASSLAIGYGNIQYF.

V usage is TRBV12-3 or TRBV12-4 and J usage is TRBJ1-1, with D unresolved. CDR3 length equals 12 residues. V lost 5 bases and J 4 bases, leaving 8 bases between the germline ends. CDR3 sequence reads: CASSPPITEAFF. The CDR3 DNA reads as TGTGCCAGCAGTCCACCCATCACTGAAGCTTTCTTT.

The chain uses TRBV6-5 and TRBJ2-5, with D hard to call. Germline CDR1 is MNHEY and CDR2 is SVGAGI. This CDR3 is built from 15 residues. Between the trimmed V and J ends, which lost 0 bases and 1 base, there was a span of 9 bases. The CDR3 spells CASSYSRTPQETQYF. The CDR3, as DNA: TGTGCCAGCAGTTACTCGAGAACACCCCAAGAGACCCAGTACTTC.

The chain uses TRBV6-2 or TRBV6-3 and TRBJ1-3, with D tentatively TRBD1 (5 bases). Trimming shortened V by 6 bases and J by 4 bases, and 13 bases separated the two germline ends. The germline CDR1 and CDR2 sequences are MNHEY and SVGEGT. The CDR3 consists of 14 residues. The CDR3 is CASSRPGRGNTIYF. Written as DNA, the CDR3 is TGTGCCAGCAGCCGCCCAGGGAGGGGAAACACCATATATTTT.

The chain is built from TRBV28 and TRBJ2-3; TRBD1 is a possible D gene (5 bases). Germline CDR1 is MDHEN and CDR2 is SYDVKM. The V gene lost 9 bases and the J gene lost 9 bases, with 16 bases spanning the gap. This CDR3 contains 12 residues. The CDR3 loop is CASRDNPGTQYF. The CDR3 DNA reads TGTGCCAGTCGAGATAATCCAGGGACGCAGTATTTT.

The gene calls are TRBV10-3 and TRBJ2-1, with D possibly matching TRBD2 (7 bases). The CDR3 has 16 amino acids. V was trimmed by 8 bases and J by 5 bases, leaving 22 bases between them. Germline loops: CDR1 ENHRY, CDR2 SYGVKD. CDR3 sequence reads: CAIFLGGGVFNNEQFF. CDR3 bases: TGTGCCATCTTTCTTGGGGGGGGCGTGTTCAACAATGAGCAGTTCTTC.

The chain couples TRBV4-2 to TRBJ2-7; 9 bases are a match to TRBD1. Germline V gene lookup returns CDR1 LGHNA and CDR2 YNFKEQ. Trimming took 5 bases from V and 6 from J; bases not matched to a gene: 8. The CDR3 loop spans 14 amino acids. The CDR3 region has the DNA TGTGCCAGCAGCTACCAGGACAGGGGTAGCGAGCAGTACTTC. It translates to CASSYQDRGSEQYF.